This TCR beta chain stems from a study of human T cells and chemical hapten exposure. This clonotype was recorded many times. The time point: patch test 2, 6 weeks after DPC sensitization. Documented treatment: therapeutic diphenylcyclopropenone sensitization with weekly scalp DPC. Via MiXCR, TCRdb re-called the RACE reads, giving one row per CDR3 protein. There are some 350,000 distinct CDR3 sequences in the sample; nearly 6.5% occur only once, and under 7% lies in the top ten. Germline CDR1 is SGHTA and CDR2 is FQGTGA. The ends lost 3 bases at V and 6 bases at J; junction bases unmatched: 9. The CDR3 has 15 residues.

The chain couples TRBV7-3 to TRBJ1-2, with TRBD1 matching 8 bases. The input for sequencing was whole blood, taken in connection with sensitization to the hapten diphenylcyclopropenone (DPC). The source of this sequence is a woman aged 18-29 years with alopecia areata. Some clones in this sample may be carry-over from other donors' samples. The CDR3 DNA reads TGTGCCAGCAGCTTGGTGGCAGGGGGCGCGGATGGCTACACCTTC. Translation gives CASSLVAGGADGYTF.